What follows are 29 T cell receptor beta chains derived from one specimen sequenced in a study of blood T cells in healthy people across ages. Through a sample-barcoded 5' primer and a J-beta primer mix, a second PCR was run for roughly 6 to 11 cycles. A single record per CDR3 protein comes from TCRdb applying MiXCR to the 5' RACE reads. The sample shows approximately 760,000 distinct CDR3 sequences, around 25% of them seen only once. Separately, the same data were catalogued under a study of T cells of mothers and their children.

Sample: blood. These TCRs come from a boy aged 5-17 years in good health.

This clonotype has just a few counts. This sequence joins TRBV6-5 and TRBJ2-5; 8 nucleotides match TRBD1. The assigned J gene may be wrong: the sequence end matches TRBJ2-7 better. The CDR3 contains 15 residues. Germline assignment: CDR1 MNHEY and CDR2 SVGAGI. The CDR3 sequence: CASSSPRQGSYEQYF. In nucleotides, the CDR3 is TGTGCCAGCAGTTCACCTCGACAGGGGTCCTACGAGCAGTACTTC.

The chain has TRBV7-2 and TRBJ2-5, with D possibly being TRBD1 (7 bases). The CDR3 has 14 residues. Trimming took 5 bases from V and 5 from J, leaving 15 bases between them. CDR1 and CDR2 (germline): SGHTA, FQGNSA. The CDR3, as DNA: TGTGCCAGCAGCCGCGGAGGGGGCCAGGAGACCCAGTACTTC. Translating gives CASSRGGGQETQYF.

V usage is TRBV27 and J usage is TRBJ2-7; TRBD1 aligns across 7 bases. This CDR3 comprises 15 residues. The J segment lost 4 bases and the V segment lost 5 bases, leaving 11 bases of the junction unmatched. CDR1 and CDR2 (germline): MNHEY, SMNVEV (reference sequence). The CDR3 reads CASSVRGSGTYEQYF. In DNA, the CDR3 is TGTGCCAGCAGTGTCAGGGGGTCCGGTACTTACGAGCAGTACTTC.

This clonotype was seen ten or more times. The V and J genes are TRBV7-2 and TRBJ1-2; D ambiguous. V was clipped by 1 base and J by 4 bases, with 7 bases between them. Looked up from germline, CDR1 is SGHTA and CDR2 is FQGNSA. The CDR3 runs 13 residues. This CDR3 reads CASSLDSRYGYTF. CDR3 coding DNA: TGTGCCAGCAGCTTAGACAGCCGCTATGGCTACACCTTC.

The chain has TRBV27 and TRBJ2-7, with D perhaps given as TRBD1 or TRBD2 (6 bases each). The J call may be wrong; the DNA end is better matched by TRBJ2-5. The CDR3 has 15 residues. Germline V gene sequence: CDR1 MNHEY, CDR2 SMNVEV (reference sequence). The CDR3, as DNA: TGTGCCAGCAGTTTATCCTTGGGGGGCGGAGAGACCCAGTACTTC. Its translation is CASSLSLGGGETQYF.

The V and J genes are TRBV20-1 and TRBJ2-7, with TRBD2 identical over 9 bases. Trimming cost V 3 bases and J 9 bases; bases outside gene matches: 9. CDR3 length: 13 residues. Germline CDR1 DFQATT, CDR2 SNEGSKA (reference sequence). This CDR3 reads CSASSGSGYMQYF. The CDR3 nucleotides are TGCAGTGCTAGTAGCGGGAGCGGCTACATGCAGTACTTC.

This clonotype came up a few times. This sequence joins TRBV3-1 and TRBJ1-6, with D hard to call. The V gene's germline CDR1 is LGHDT and CDR2 YNNKEL (reference sequence). V was clipped by 0 bases and J by 10 bases, with 10 bases between them. The CDR3 extends over 14 amino acids. CDR3 in DNA: TGTGCCAGCAGCCAAGACCCGACTGTGTCACCCCTCCACTTT. Protein: CASSQDPTVSPLHF. Full variable domain (remainder filled in from reference TRBV3-1 and TRBJ1-6): DTAVSQTPKYLVTQMGNDKSIKCEQNLGHDTMYWYKQDSKKFLKIMFSYNNKELIINETVPNRFSPKSPDKAHLNLHINSLELGDSAVYFCASSQDPTVSPLHFGNGTRLTVT.

The sample holds a few counts of this clonotype. The J gene is TRBJ2-5, the V gene TRBV28, with no clear D. This CDR3 has 14 amino acids. In germline, CDR1 is MDHEN, CDR2 SYDVKM. Between the trimmed V and J ends, which lost 3 bases and 2 bases, there was a span of 10 bases. The CDR3 DNA reads TGTGCCAGCAGTTTTAGGGCTTCTCAAGAGACCCAGTACTTC. Its protein product is CASSFRASQETQYF.

The chain couples TRBV12-3 or TRBV12-4 to TRBJ2-5, with D tentatively TRBD2 (6 bases). This CDR3 has 14 residues. Trimming shortened V by 6 bases and J by 0 bases, and 11 bases separated the two germline ends. The CDR3 DNA reads TGTGCCAGCAGCCTCCGGGGGTACCAAGAGACCCAGTACTTC. Amino acid sequence: CASSLRGYQETQYF.

This clonotype has more than one count but fewer than ten. The J gene is TRBJ2-5, the V gene TRBV21-1; the table's D call of TRBD2 was not tested on the DNA. Judging by the DNA end, TRBJ2-7 fits better; the J call may be wrong. TRBV21-1 is assigned pseudogene status. The CDR3 extends over 16 amino acids. Here the CDR3 DNA reads TGTGCCAGCAGCAAAGGGCCCAGGAGGGGACTCTACGAGCAGTACTTC. It encodes CASSKGPRRGLYEQYF.

This clonotype occurred a few times. This chain joins TRBV28 and TRBJ2-3, with a possible D match to TRBD2 (5 bases). The CDR3 has 16 amino acids. V shed 2 bases and J shed 2 bases, with 14 bases lying between them. Germline lookup yields CDR1 MDHEN and CDR2 SYDVKM. The CDR3 bases are TGTGCCAGCAGTTTACCGGGAAATCCAATCACAGATACGCAGTATTTT. This encodes CASSLPGNPITDTQYF.

The chain is built from TRBV28 and TRBJ2-2; 8 bases are a match to TRBD2. The CDR3 covers 14 residues. Germline V gives CDR1 MDHEN, CDR2 SYDVKM. Trimming removed 10 bases from V and 5 bases from J; junction bases left unmatched: 9. The CDR3 is CAIRSGTRTGELFF. The CDR3 bases are TGTGCCATCCGTAGCGGGACGAGAACCGGGGAGCTGTTTTTT.

The count of this clonotype is one. The chain uses TRBV7-2 and TRBJ1-1, with TRBD1 matching 9 bases. Germline V CDR1 and CDR2: SGHTA, FQGNSA. With V trimmed by 0 bases and J by 4 bases, 15 bases remained unmatched. The CDR3 extends over 19 amino acids. CDR3 region: CASSLAYPDRGFVGTEAFF. DNA of the CDR3: TGTGCCAGCAGCTTAGCATACCCAGACAGGGGGTTTGTCGGCACTGAAGCTTTCTTT.

The V and J genes are TRBV14 and TRBJ2-5, with no clear D. CDR1 and CDR2 from the germline V gene are SGHDN and FVKESK. The CDR3 has 13 amino acids. Trimming took 2 bases from V and 5 from J, leaving 9 bases between them. CDR3 DNA sequence: TGTGCCAGCAGCCAACACGGGCGGGAGACCCAGTACTTC. Its protein is CASSQHGRETQYF.

In this sample, this clonotype turned up a few times. The V gene is TRBV5-6, the J gene TRBJ2-7; the match to TRBD2 covers 7 bases. The CDR3 is 13 residues long. The junction had 6 bases not matched to a gene; V was cut back by 3 bases and J by 6 bases. CDR1 is SGHDT, CDR2 YYEEEE, per germline. The CDR3 coding sequence is TGTGCCAGCAGCTGGGGAGGGACGGGCGAGCAGTACTTC. Protein: CASSWGGTGEQYF.

This sequence joins TRBV20-1 and TRBJ1-4; 9 bases align to TRBD1. The trim removed 3 bases at V and 7 bases at J, leaving 6 bases unmatched. CDR3 length: 14 amino acids. The germline gives CDR1 DFQATT, CDR2 SNEGSKA (reference sequence). The CDR3 nucleotides read TGCAGTGCTAGCTCCCACAGGGGGCGTGAAAAACTGTTTTTT. Translating gives CSASSHRGREKLFF.

This chain connects TRBV6-2 or TRBV6-3 to TRBJ1-5; TRBD1 agrees at 7 bases. Germline CDR1 reads MNHEY; CDR2 reads SVGEGT. V dropped 6 bases and J dropped 3; count of bases not matched to a gene: 5. The CDR3 spans 14 residues. The CDR3 sequence: CASSDRALNQPQHF. In DNA form, the CDR3 reads TGTGCCAGCAGCGACAGGGCCCTCAATCAGCCCCAGCATTTT.

The table lists this clonotype with many counts. The chain combines TRBV24-1 with TRBJ2-5, with 13 bases fitting TRBD2. The CDR3 runs 17 residues. The junction had 7 bases not matched to a gene; V was cut back by 6 bases and J by 1 base. Germline V gene lookup returns CDR1 KGHDR and CDR2 SFDVKD. CDR3 sequence (DNA): TGTGCCACCAGTCCCGGACTAGCGGGGGCCTTCCAAGAGACCCAGTACTTC. The encoded protein is CATSPGLAGAFQETQYF.

In its sample, this clonotype was seen once. This chain connects TRBV7-9 to TRBJ1-4; D is uncertain. Per the germline V gene, CDR1 is SEHNR and CDR2 is FQNEAQ (reference sequence). Trimming left V 4 bases short and J 8 bases short, with 26 bases between. The CDR3 is 18 amino acids. The DNA for the CDR3 is TGTGCCAGCAGCTCGACCAACCACGGGAGGGTGGCTACGGAAAAACTGTTTTTT. Its protein is CASSSTNHGRVATEKLFF.

V and J are TRBV5-6 and TRBJ2-1, with TRBD2 matching 7 bases. Germline V gene lookup returns CDR1 SGHDT and CDR2 YYEEEE. V shed 6 bases, J shed 5 bases, and the junction held 8 bases outside the gene matches. The CDR3 totals 14 residues. CDR3 coding DNA: TGTGCCAGCACCCTAGCGGACATACACAATGAGCAGTTCTTC. Its protein product is CASTLADIHNEQFF.

The chain combines TRBV6-5 with TRBJ2-1; TRBD2 aligns across 7 bases. The CDR3 contains 17 residues. J lost 1 base, V lost 5 bases, and 11 bases had no gene match. Looked up from germline, CDR1 is MNHEY and CDR2 is SVGAGI. This CDR3 reads CASSTTSVEASYNEQFF. The CDR3 nucleotides are TGTGCCAGCAGTACAACTAGCGTCGAGGCGTCCTACAATGAGCAGTTCTTC.

A few counts support this clonotype. One junction end does not reproduce the germline sequence, and a read error may be involved. The chain couples TRBV4-3 to TRBJ2-1; no reliable D call. This CDR3 has 14 residues. Germline V gene data show CDR1 as LGHNA and CDR2 as YSLEER. CDR3 DNA sequence: TGTGCCAGCAGCCAAACCGGGTCCTACAATGAGCAGTTCTTC. Protein sequence: CASSQTGSYNEQFF.

The CDR3 is CSASAPSSGRPYEQYF. The CDR3 DNA reads TGCAGTGCTAGCGCCCCAAGTAGCGGGAGGCCCTACGAGCAGTACTTC. The rearrangement joins TRBV20-1 to TRBJ2-5; 10 positions match TRBD2. TRBJ2-7 explains the end of the DNA better; the J call may be wrong. The CDR3 loop spans 16 amino acids. Germline values: CDR1 DFQATT, CDR2 SNEGSKA (reference sequence).

This clonotype was counted only a few times. The J gene is TRBJ2-1, the V gene TRBV11-2; 9 bases are shared with TRBD2. V lost 1 base and J lost 0; bases outside the gene matches: 10. The CDR3 length is 19 residues. The germline V gene has CDR1 SGHAT and CDR2 FQNNGV. The CDR3 nucleotides read TGTGCCAGCAGCTTAGGAGGGCTCGGCGGGAGGGGCTCCTACAATGAGCAGTTCTTC. Translation gives CASSLGGLGGRGSYNEQFF.

The chain has TRBV6-6 and TRBJ1-1, with 8 bases lining up with TRBD1. Germline trimming cut 6 bases from V and 11 bases from J; bases unmatched to any gene: 11. This CDR3 is built from 13 residues. Germline V lookup: CDR1 MNHNY, CDR2 SVGAGI (reference sequence). As DNA, the CDR3 is TGTGCCAGCAGCCTAGGACAGGGTAACATCGCTTTCTTT. This gives the protein CASSLGQGNIAFF.

The chain carries TRBV25-1 and TRBJ1-4, with 7 nucleotides matching TRBD1. Germline values: CDR1 MGHDK, CDR2 SYGVNS. J was trimmed by 3 bases and V by 6 bases; bases with no gene match: 1. This CDR3 comprises 13 residues. The CDR3 reads CASRGTANEKLFF. The DNA for the CDR3 is TGTGCCAGCAGAGGGACAGCTAATGAAAAACTGTTTTTT.

The chain couples TRBV20-1 to TRBJ2-1; TRBD2 matches 13 bases. The ends lost 6 bases at V and 3 bases at J; junction bases unmatched: 8. Germline CDR1 DFQATT, CDR2 SNEGSKA (reference sequence). CDR3 length: 16 residues. The CDR3: CSASWTSGSYYNEQFF. The CDR3 bases are TGCAGTGCCTCGTGGACTAGCGGGAGCTACTACAATGAGCAGTTCTTC.

This chain connects TRBV5-1 to TRBJ2-1; D perhaps matches TRBD2 (6 bases). V was trimmed by 2 bases and J by 1 base, leaving 13 bases between them. The CDR3 is made up of 16 amino acids. Per germline, CDR1 SGHRS and CDR2 YFSETQ. CDR3 sequence reads: CASSFTDYSSYNEQFF. The DNA for the CDR3 is TGCGCCAGCAGCTTTACGGACTATTCATCCTACAATGAGCAGTTCTTC.

This clonotype was detected only a few times. The chain employs TRBV20-1 and TRBJ1-6, with 12 bases identical to TRBD1. Germline values: CDR1 DFQATT, CDR2 SNEGSKA (reference sequence). The CDR3 spans 14 residues. With V trimmed by 3 bases and J by 9 bases, 3 bases remained unmatched. The CDR3 DNA sequence: TGCAGTGCTAGTCCGGGACAGGGGGCTTCACCCCTCCACTTT. The encoded protein is CSASPGQGASPLHF.